The source of this TCR beta chain is a study of blood T cell repertoires in COVID-19. Study-level background: Samples representing acute and convalescent COVID-19 were sourced from the United States, Italy and Spain. From T cells, B-cell-depleted T cells, or PBMCs came the material, which was cDNA or gDNA.

V lost 0 bases to trimming and J lost 3 bases; unmatched junction nucleotides: 5. The germline gives CDR1 KGHDR, CDR2 SFDVKD. The CDR3 spans 17 residues. Authors' analysis steps: Reference gene primer amplification gave estimated nucleated cell counts. The method was immunoSEQ multiplex PCR; TCRdb's version includes in-frame clones alone and lacks a portion of them. That table gives V, J and clone size, and the DNA gave D and trimming. The data show under 200,000 clones, around four fifths seen once. The sequencing sample was made of peripheral blood. The chain uses TRBV24-1 and TRBJ2-2; the match to TRBD1 covers 8 bases. This receptor was taken from a man aged 30 to 39 with active or convalescent COVID-19. CDR3 amino acids: CATSDLRAGGDTGELFF. CDR3 bases: TGTGCCACCAGTGATTTGCGGGCAGGGGGCGACACCGGGGAGCTGTTTTTT.